This T cell receptor beta chain was sequenced in a study of Tregs in tolerant kidney transplant recipients. Notes on the study in general: Tregs expanded with activated donor B cells seemed most donor-specific. Validation in larger populations is needed because few patients were studied.

A note on this clone: No antigen is known for it.

Produced via immunoSEQ multiplex PCR; TCRdb's table is partial and in-frame only. The data show over 55,000 clones, around 80% seen once. Trimming stripped 5 bases from V and 1 base from J, with 12 bases between. This CDR3 region has 14 residues. Germline values: CDR1 SGHNT, CDR2 YYREEE (reference sequence). The gene calls are TRBV5-4 and TRBJ1-1; possibly TRBD1 for D (6 bases). Sequenced: CD4+ T cells from blood. The sequence derives from a human donor in good health. The CDR3 nucleotides are TGTGCCAGCAGGTCCAAAGGGGGGAACACTGAAGCTTTCTTT. It specifies CASRSKGGNTEAFF.